Presented here are 8 T cell receptor beta chains from one specimen sequenced in a study of Ad26.COV2.S vaccination and SARS-CoV-2 variants. The treatment denotes: roughly 18 received Ad26.COV2.S at low or high dose, single or two shots; about five received placebo; per-sample allocation not given. Each sample was drawn 63 days after the first injection (of vaccine or placebo). The protocol was immunoSEQ multiplex PCR, while the TCRdb copy is restricted to in-frame clones and leaves out a portion. The sample lists about 370,000 clones, approximately 90% seen once, with under 4% in the top ten. The specimen was peripheral blood, collected in a trial of Ad26.COV2.S vaccine versus placebo. The receptors here all came from a person between 18 and 65 years old who received the Ad26.COV2.S COVID-19 vaccine or a placebo.

This chain links TRBV19 with TRBJ1-4, with D possibly matching TRBD1 (5 bases). This CDR3 has 14 amino acids. Trimming stripped 6 bases from V and 5 bases from J, with 13 bases between. CDR1 and CDR2 (germline): LNHDA, SQIVND (reference sequence). The CDR3 loop reads CASRLGTENEKLFF. DNA of the CDR3: TGTGCCAGTAGACTCGGGACTGAAAATGAAAAACTGTTTTTT.

The chain combines TRBV7-8 with TRBJ2-6; 7 bases are a match to TRBD1. CDR1 is SGHVS, CDR2 FQNEAQ, per germline. The V segment lost 4 bases and the J segment 3 bases; nucleotides outside the gene matches: 6. CDR3 length equals 16 residues. The chain's CDR3 is CASSSTTGVGANVLTF. The CDR3 DNA is TGTGCCAGCAGCTCAACCACAGGGGTTGGGGCCAACGTCCTGACTTTC.

This clone appeared a single time. The chain couples TRBV19 to TRBJ2-7, with D perhaps matching TRBD1 (5 bases). Germline V gives CDR1 LNHDA, CDR2 SQIVND (reference sequence). Trimming removed 10 bases from V and 2 bases from J, with 15 bases in between. This CDR3 has 13 amino acids. The CDR3 reads CATQGQGTYEQYF. The CDR3 DNA sequence: TGTGCCACCCAAGGGCAGGGCACCTACGAGCAGTACTTC.

The CDR3 protein is CASIRGTTYTF. DNA of the CDR3: TGTGCCAGTATCCGGGGGACGACCTACACCTTC. The chain couples TRBV19 to TRBJ1-2; maybe TRBD1 (5 bases). The V gene lost 7 bases and the J gene lost 10 bases, with 13 bases spanning the gap. The length of the CDR3 is 11 residues. Germline V gives CDR1 LNHDA, CDR2 SQIVND (reference sequence).

V is TRBV2 and J is TRBJ1-4; D uncertain. V dropped 0 bases and J dropped 9 bases, with 14 bases sitting between them. The length of the CDR3 is 15 residues. Germline V gene lookup returns CDR1 SNHLY and CDR2 FYNNEI. The CDR3 reads CASSEARSRRQKLFF. CDR3 coding DNA: TGTGCCAGCAGTGAAGCGCGTAGTAGGCGTCAAAAACTGTTTTTT.

This rearrangement joins TRBV6-6 to TRBJ2-4, with TRBD1 as a possible D gene (6 bases). Trimming took off 5 bases at V and 3 bases at J, with 11 bases between the two ends. CDR3 length: 14 residues. The germline gives CDR1 MNHNY, CDR2 SVGAGI (reference sequence). The CDR3 DNA reads as TGTGCCAGCAGTACCGAGGGACACAAAAACATTCAGTACTTC. Its translation is CASSTEGHKNIQYF.

The V gene is TRBV4-1, the J gene TRBJ1-2; TRBD1 matches 10 bases. J gave up 8 bases and V 2 bases, and 5 bases lay outside the gene matches. The V gene's germline CDR1 is MGHRA and CDR2 YSYEKL. CDR3 length: 14 residues. The CDR3, as DNA: TGCGCCAGCAGCCAATCCGGGACAGGGGTCGGCTACACCTTC. Its translation: CASSQSGTGVGYTF.

The V gene is TRBV6-5, the J gene TRBJ1-2; 8 bases are a match to TRBD1. V shed 0 bases and J 8 bases; nucleotides not matched to a gene: 5. Germline V CDR1 and CDR2: MNHEY, SVGAGI. The CDR3 has 14 amino acids. CDR3 amino acids: CASSYSDRVGGYTF. The CDR3 DNA is TGTGCCAGCAGTTACTCGGACAGGGTAGGAGGCTACACCTTC.